The 7 T cell receptor beta chains below come from one sample, sequenced in a study of cytomegalovirus exposure and HLA in healthy donors. The PCR employed 60 Vbeta primers together with 13 Jbeta primers. Method: immunoSEQ multiplex PCR; TCRdb's copy keeps in-frame clones and lacks some. The top ten hold around 2.8% of the sample, which has about 65,000 clones, roughly 60% seen once. The sequenced material came from PBMCs. These receptors were taken from a man aged 30 to 39 in good health and CMV-seronegative.

This clone was detected once. The chain uses TRBV11-1 and TRBJ2-2; D might be TRBD2 (6 bases). V lost 4 bases, J lost 6 bases, and 18 bases lay in between. The CDR3 spans 16 residues. Germline lookup yields CDR1 SGHAT and CDR2 FQDESV (reference sequence). Written as DNA, the CDR3 is TGTGCCAGCAGCTGGGCCGGTGGGGGGTCTCCCGGGGAGCTGTTTTTT. This translates into CASSWAGGGSPGELFF. The variable domain in full, completed from reference TRBV11-1 and TRBJ2-2, reads EAEVAQSPRYKITEKSQAVAFWCDPISGHATLYWYRQILGQGPELLVQFQDESVVDDSQLPKDRFSAERLKGVDSTLKIQPAELGDSAMYLCASSWAGGGSPGELFFGEGSRLTVL.

The chain joins TRBV7-9 to TRBJ2-3; 8 bases match TRBD1. V lost 5 bases, J lost 2 bases, and 9 bases stayed unmatched. The CDR3 is 16 amino acids. Germline CDR1 and CDR2: SEHNR and FQNEAQ (reference sequence). CDR3 sequence: CASSTKTGAATDTQYF. The CDR3 bases are TGTGCCAGCAGCACAAAGACAGGGGCTGCCACAGATACGCAGTATTTT.

V is TRBV18 and J is TRBJ2-5; unclear D gene. V was trimmed by 3 bases and J by 3 bases, leaving 2 bases between them. Germline V gene lookup returns CDR1 KGHSH and CDR2 LQKENI. The CDR3 is made up of 11 amino acids. This chain's CDR3 is CASSPEETQYF. As DNA, the CDR3 is TGTGCCAGCTCACCCGAAGAGACCCAGTACTTC. Supplemented by reference TRBV18 and TRBJ2-5, the full variable domain reads NAGVMQNPRHLVRRRGQEARLRCSPMKGHSHVYWYRQLPEEGLKFMVYLQKENIIDESGMPKERFSAEFPKEGPSILRIQQVVRGDSAAYFCASSPEETQYFGPGTRLLVL.

The chain is built from TRBV5-3 and TRBJ1-1; possible D gene TRBD1, 5 bases. TRBV5-3 is placed among ORFs of uncertain function. V was shortened by 4 bases and J by 8 bases, with 21 bases between the two germline ends. CDR3 length: 15 amino acids. The chain's CDR3 is CARSIVRDSIREAFF. CDR3 coding DNA: TGTGCCAGAAGCATTGTCCGGGACTCCATCAGGGAAGCTTTCTTT.

Only a few counts were recorded for this clone. The V call is TRBV18, the J call TRBJ2-7; 10 nucleotides match TRBD1. CDR1 KGHSH and CDR2 LQKENI come from the germline V gene. The V gene end was trimmed by 2 bases and the J gene end by 2 bases; junction bases not matched to a gene: 9. The CDR3 runs to 17 residues. The CDR3 sequence is CASSPAPGQGKTYEQYF. Written as DNA, the CDR3 is TGTGCCAGCTCACCAGCACCGGGACAGGGGAAGACCTACGAGCAGTACTTC.

J is TRBJ2-3 and V is TRBV7-9; TRBD2 matches 16 bases. The CDR3 has 17 amino acids. Germline trimming cut 4 bases from V and 4 bases from J; bases unmatched to any gene: 5. The germline V gene has CDR1 SEHNR and CDR2 FQNEAQ (reference sequence). CDR3: CASSSGTSGGAADTQYF. CDR3 nucleotides: TGTGCCAGCAGCTCAGGGACTAGCGGGGGGGCCGCAGATACGCAGTATTTT.

This chain connects TRBV7-2 to TRBJ1-2; TRBD1 might be the D (5 bases). The V end lost 5 bases, the J end lost 2 bases, and 18 bases lay between the germline ends. This CDR3 spans 16 amino acids. Germline V gives CDR1 SGHTA, CDR2 FQGNSA. CDR3 sequence: CASSLAAGVRNYGYTF. The CDR3 nucleotides read TGTGCCAGCAGCCTGGCGGCGGGGGTAAGGAACTATGGCTACACCTTC.